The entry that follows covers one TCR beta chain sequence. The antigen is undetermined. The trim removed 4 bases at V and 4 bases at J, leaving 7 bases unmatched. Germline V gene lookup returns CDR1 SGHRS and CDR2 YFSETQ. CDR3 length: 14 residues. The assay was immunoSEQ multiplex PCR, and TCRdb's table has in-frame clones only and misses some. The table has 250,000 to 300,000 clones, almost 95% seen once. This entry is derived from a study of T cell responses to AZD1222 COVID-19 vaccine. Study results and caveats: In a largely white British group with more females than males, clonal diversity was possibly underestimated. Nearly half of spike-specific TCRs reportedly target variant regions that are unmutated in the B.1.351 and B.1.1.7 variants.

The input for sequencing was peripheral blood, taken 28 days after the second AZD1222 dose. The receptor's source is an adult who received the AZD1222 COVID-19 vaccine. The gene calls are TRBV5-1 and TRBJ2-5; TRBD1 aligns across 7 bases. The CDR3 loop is CASSPGTARETQYF. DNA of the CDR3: TGCGCCAGCAGCCCCGGGACAGCTAGAGAGACCCAGTACTTC.